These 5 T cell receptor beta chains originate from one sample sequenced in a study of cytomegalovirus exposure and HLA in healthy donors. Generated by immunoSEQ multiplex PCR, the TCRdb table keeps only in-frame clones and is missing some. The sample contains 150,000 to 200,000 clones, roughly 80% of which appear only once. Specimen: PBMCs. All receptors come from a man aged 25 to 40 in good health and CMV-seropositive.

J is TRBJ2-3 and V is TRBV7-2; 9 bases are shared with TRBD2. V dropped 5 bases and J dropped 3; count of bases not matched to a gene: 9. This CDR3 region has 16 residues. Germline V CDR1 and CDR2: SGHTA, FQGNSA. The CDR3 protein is CASSLRAGGGTDTQYF. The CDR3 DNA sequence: TGTGCCAGCAGCCTCCGGGCGGGAGGGGGTACAGATACGCAGTATTTT.

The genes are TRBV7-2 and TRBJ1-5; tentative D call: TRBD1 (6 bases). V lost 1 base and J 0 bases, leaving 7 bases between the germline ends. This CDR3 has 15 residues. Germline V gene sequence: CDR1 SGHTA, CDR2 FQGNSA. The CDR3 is CASSLGGPSNQPQHF. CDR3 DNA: TGTGCCAGCAGCTTAGGGGGGCCTAGCAATCAGCCCCAGCATTTT.

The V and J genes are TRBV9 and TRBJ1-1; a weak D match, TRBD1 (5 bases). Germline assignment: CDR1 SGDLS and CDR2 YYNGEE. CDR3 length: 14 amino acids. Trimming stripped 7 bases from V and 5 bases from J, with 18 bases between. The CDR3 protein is CASALRAGGTEAFF. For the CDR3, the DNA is TGTGCCAGCGCCCTGAGGGCGGGGGGAACTGAAGCTTTCTTT.

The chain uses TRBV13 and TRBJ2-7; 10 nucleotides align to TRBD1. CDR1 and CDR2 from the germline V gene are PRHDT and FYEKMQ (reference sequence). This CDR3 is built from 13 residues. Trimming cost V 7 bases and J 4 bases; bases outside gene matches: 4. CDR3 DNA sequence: TGTGCCAGCACCCGGGACAGGGGATACGAGCAGTACTTC. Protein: CASTRDRGYEQYF.

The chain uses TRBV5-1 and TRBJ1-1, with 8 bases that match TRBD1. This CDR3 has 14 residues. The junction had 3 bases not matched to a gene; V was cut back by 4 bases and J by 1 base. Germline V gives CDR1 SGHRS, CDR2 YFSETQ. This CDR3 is CASSPTGGNTEAFF. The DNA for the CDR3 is TGCGCCAGCAGCCCTACAGGGGGGAACACTGAAGCTTTCTTT.